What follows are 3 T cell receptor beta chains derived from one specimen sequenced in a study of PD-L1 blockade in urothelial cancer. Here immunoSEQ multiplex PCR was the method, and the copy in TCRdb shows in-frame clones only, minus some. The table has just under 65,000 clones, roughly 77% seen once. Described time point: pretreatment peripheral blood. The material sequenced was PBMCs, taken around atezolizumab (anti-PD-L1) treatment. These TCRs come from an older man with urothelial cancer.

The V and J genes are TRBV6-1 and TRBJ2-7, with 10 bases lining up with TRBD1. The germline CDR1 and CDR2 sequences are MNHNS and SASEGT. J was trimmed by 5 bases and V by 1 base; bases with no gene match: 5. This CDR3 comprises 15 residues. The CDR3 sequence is CASSEGTGGLDEQYF. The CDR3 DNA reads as TGTGCCAGCAGTGAAGGGACAGGGGGTCTGGACGAGCAGTACTTC.

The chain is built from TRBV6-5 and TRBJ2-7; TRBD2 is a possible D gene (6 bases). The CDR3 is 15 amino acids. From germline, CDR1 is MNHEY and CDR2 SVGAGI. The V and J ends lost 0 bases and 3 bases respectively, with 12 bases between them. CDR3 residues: CASSYSGDSFYEQYF. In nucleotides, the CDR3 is TGTGCCAGCAGTTACTCGGGGGACTCCTTCTACGAGCAGTACTTC.

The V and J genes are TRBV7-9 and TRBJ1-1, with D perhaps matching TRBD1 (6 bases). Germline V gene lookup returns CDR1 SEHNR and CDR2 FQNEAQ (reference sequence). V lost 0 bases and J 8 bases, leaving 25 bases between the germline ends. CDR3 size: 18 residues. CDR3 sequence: CASSLAFVGARGQSEAFF. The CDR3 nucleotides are TGTGCCAGCAGCTTAGCTTTTGTTGGGGCGCGGGGGCAGTCAGAAGCTTTCTTT.